The present T cell receptor beta chain was sequenced within a study of shared clonotypes between healthy human individuals. Study-wide findings and caveats: Researchers found naive subsets generally carried larger estimated richness than memory subsets. In the sorted subsets, rarefaction showed sequencing was incomplete despite large depth.

Worth noting for this clone: As yet, its antigen is unknown.

This CDR3 is 15 amino acids long. The germline V gene encodes CDR1 SGHTA and CDR2 FQGNSA. J lost 4 bases, V lost 4 bases, and 10 bases had no gene match. The deep-level immunoSEQ assay was used. Produced via immunoSEQ multiplex PCR; TCRdb's table is partial and in-frame only. Here the sample spans some 2,100,000 clones, under 97% being singletons. This TCR derives from a man aged 18 to 29 in good health. The chain carries TRBV7-2 and TRBJ2-7; 7 bases match TRBD2. Material: naive CD4+ T cells sorted from blood. Subset meaning: CD45RA+ positively selected. For the CDR3, the DNA is TGTGCCAGCAGCTCGTTGCCGGGACTAAATTACGAGCAGTACTTC. Amino acids: CASSSLPGLNYEQYF.